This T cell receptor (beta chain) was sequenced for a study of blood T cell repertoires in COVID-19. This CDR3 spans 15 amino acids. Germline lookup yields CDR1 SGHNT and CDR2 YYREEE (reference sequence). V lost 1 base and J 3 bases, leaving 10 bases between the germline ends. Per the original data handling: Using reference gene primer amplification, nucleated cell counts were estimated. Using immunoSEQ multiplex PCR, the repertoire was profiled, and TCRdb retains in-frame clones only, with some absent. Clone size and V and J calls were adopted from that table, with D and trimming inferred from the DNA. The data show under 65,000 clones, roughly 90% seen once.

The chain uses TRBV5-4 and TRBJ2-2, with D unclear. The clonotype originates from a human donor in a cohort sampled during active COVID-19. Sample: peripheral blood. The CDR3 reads CASSLNTPDTGELFF. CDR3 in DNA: TGTGCCAGCAGCTTGAATACCCCGGACACCGGGGAGCTGTTTTTT.